The 28 T cell receptor beta chains reported below all come from one sample, sequenced in a study of blood T cell repertoires in COVID-19 (dated by TCRdb to 2020 to 2022). The library relied on the immunoSEQ multiplex PCR assay. The table comes from immuneACCESS by way of TCRdb, which keeps in-frame sequences with V and J called. Part of the clones is missing from these tables; in studies checked, under half for an unresolved V gene and the rest for unknown reasons. In all, the sample holds about 270,000 clones, and 82% of those were seen once. The leading ten clones occupy less than 4% of the sample. What was sequenced was peripheral blood. The source is a woman between 18 and 30 years old with acute or convalescent COVID-19.

The chain uses TRBV28 and TRBJ1-1; D unclear. The germline V gene has CDR1 MDHEN and CDR2 SYDVKM. V lost 2 bases to trimming and J lost 8 bases, with 9 bases between them. CDR3 length equals 12 residues. DNA for the CDR3: TGTGCCAGCAGTTTAACCGTGAGGGAAGCTTTCTTT. It translates to CASSLTVREAFF. Using reference TRBV28 and TRBJ1-1 for the parts outside the CDR3, the full variable domain is DVKVTQSSRYLVKRTGEKVFLECVQDMDHENMFWYRQDPGLGLRLIYFSYDVKMKEKGDIPEGYSVSREKKERFSLILESASTNQTSMYLCASSLTVREAFFGQGTRLTVV.

This sequence joins TRBV5-6 and TRBJ2-3, with 7 bases lining up with TRBD1. The V and J ends lost 2 bases and 6 bases, in that order; junction bases with no gene match: 12. CDR1 SGHDT and CDR2 YYEEEE come from the germline V gene. CDR3 length equals 16 residues. CDR3 residues: CASSLRKQGPGDTQYF. Written as DNA, the CDR3 is TGTGCCAGCAGCTTACGCAAACAGGGGCCGGGTGATACGCAGTATTTT. Based on the CDR3 plus reference TRBV5-6 and TRBJ2-3, the full variable domain is DAGVTQSPTHLIKTRGQQVTLRCSPKSGHDTVSWYQQALGQGPQFIFQYYEEEERQRGNFPDRFSGHQFPNYSSELNVNALLLGDSALYLCASSLRKQGPGDTQYFGPGTRLTVL.

The genes are TRBV6-2 or TRBV6-3 and TRBJ1-2; no reliable D call. Trimming cost V 5 bases and J 4 bases, with 11 bases left between them. The CDR3 sequence is 13 residues long. Germline values: CDR1 MNHEY, CDR2 SVGEGT. The DNA of the CDR3 is TGTGCCAGCAGTCCCAGACACGGCTATGGCTACACCTTC. It encodes CASSPRHGYGYTF.

The chain couples TRBV5-6 to TRBJ2-1; no reliable D call. This CDR3 is 11 amino acids long. Germline V gene data show CDR1 as SGHDT and CDR2 as YYEEEE. V lost 7 bases and J lost 2, with 4 bases in between. CDR3 sequence: CASRAYNEQFF. CDR3 DNA: TGTGCCAGCCGGGCCTACAATGAGCAGTTCTTC.

This clone was detected once. The J gene is TRBJ2-1, the V gene TRBV11-1; TRBD1 matches at 10 bases. CDR3 length equals 15 residues. V lost 5 bases, J lost 5 bases, and 6 bases stayed unmatched. Germline V gives CDR1 SGHAT, CDR2 FQDESV (reference sequence). This CDR3 is CASSLGTGVHNEQFF. The CDR3 nucleotides read TGTGCCAGCAGCCTCGGGACAGGGGTTCACAATGAGCAGTTCTTC.

The J gene is TRBJ2-5, the V gene TRBV25-1, with 12 bases lining up with TRBD2. V lost 6 bases to trimming and J lost 5 bases; unmatched junction nucleotides: 16. This CDR3 region has 18 residues. Per germline, CDR1 MGHDK and CDR2 SYGVNS. Written as DNA, the CDR3 is TGTGCCAGCAGCAAACAGGGGGCGCGTCTAGCGGGAGGGGAGACCCAGTACTTC. Its protein is CASSKQGARLAGGETQYF.

The chain couples TRBV7-2 to TRBJ1-2; D unresolved. The CDR3 has 12 residues. V was pared by 7 bases and J by 8 bases, with 14 bases between. Germline V gives CDR1 SGHTA, CDR2 FQGNSA. Here the CDR3 DNA reads TGTGCCAGCACACCGAGCGGGGTGGGCTACACCTTC. Translating it yields CASTPSGVGYTF.

The chain is built from TRBV19 and TRBJ2-2; 13 nucleotides agree with TRBD2. V shed 10 bases and J 7 bases; nucleotides not matched to a gene: 12. The CDR3 has 16 amino acids. Per the germline V gene, CDR1 is LNHDA and CDR2 is SQIVND (reference sequence). In nucleotides, the CDR3 is TGTGCCACCTACCCCCGGACTAGCGGGGGCCACGGGGAGCTGTTTTTT. This codes for CATYPRTSGGHGELFF.

The DNA for the CDR3 is TGTGCCAGCAGCCCCTACGTTGGCGGGAGGGGGTCCAATGAGCAGTTCTTC. This encodes CASSPYVGGRGSNEQFF. V and J are TRBV11-3 and TRBJ2-1, with 9 bases that match TRBD2. This CDR3 is 17 amino acids long. Germline V CDR1 and CDR2: SGHNT, YENEEA. Losses at the gene ends were 5 bases for V and 6 bases for J; bases not matched to a gene: 14. Filled out from reference TRBV11-3 and TRBJ2-1, the complete variable domain reads EAGVVQSPRYKIIEKKQPVAFWCNPISGHNTLYWYLQNLGQGPELLIRYENEEAVDDSQLPKDRFSAERLKGVDSTLKIQPAELGDSAVYLCASSPYVGGRGSNEQFFGPGTRLTVL.

This clone was observed a single time. This rearrangement joins TRBV2 to TRBJ2-2; 8 positions match TRBD2. Germline CDR1 and CDR2: SNHLY and FYNNEI. The trim removed 3 bases at V and 0 bases at J, leaving 6 bases unmatched. The CDR3 has 17 residues. The CDR3 coding sequence is TGTGCCAGCAGTGACCCCCGACTAGCGTCGAACACCGGGGAGCTGTTTTTT. Its translation is CASSDPRLASNTGELFF.

The V and J genes are TRBV11-2 and TRBJ1-6, with 9 bases aligning to TRBD1. Germline assignment: CDR1 SGHAT and CDR2 FQNNGV. V shed 3 bases, J shed 7 bases, and the junction held 7 bases outside the gene matches. The CDR3 totals 16 residues. The DNA for the CDR3 is TGTGCCAGCAGCTTGGGACAGGGACTCCTAAATTCACCCCTCCACTTT. Translating gives CASSLGQGLLNSPLHF.

Comments on this clone: Mismatch with germline at one junction end may stem from a read error. J is TRBJ2-7 and V is TRBV11-2, with D uncertain. The CDR3 length is 11 residues. Germline CDR1 and CDR2: SGHAT and FQNNGV. As DNA, the CDR3 is TGTGCCAGCAGCTTAATGGGTAGGAGTTTATTC. Protein: CASSLMGRSLF.

The gene calls are TRBV30 and TRBJ1-6, with a weak D call TRBD1 (5 bases). Trimming took off 3 bases at V and 8 bases at J, with 11 bases between the two ends. The length of the CDR3 is 13 residues. Germline CDR1 is GTSNPN and CDR2 is SVGIG (reference sequence). The CDR3 DNA follows: TGTGCCTGGAGGCGGGACGGAGATTCACCCCTCCACTTT. Protein sequence: CAWRRDGDSPLHF.

The chain joins TRBV28 to TRBJ1-1; TRBD1 matches 7 bases. Looked up from germline, CDR1 is MDHEN and CDR2 is SYDVKM. The CDR3 contains 16 residues. With 0 bases clipped from V and 5 bases from J, the junction kept 9 bases outside the gene matches. Written as DNA, the CDR3 is TGTGCCAGCAGTTTATGGCTTGACCCCAGGGGGACTGAAGCTTTCTTT. Translating it yields CASSLWLDPRGTEAFF.

The chain couples TRBV10-2 to TRBJ2-3; 11 nucleotides align to TRBD2. The ends lost 3 bases at V and 5 bases at J; junction bases unmatched: 4. The CDR3 length is 15 residues. Germline V lookup: CDR1 WSHSY, CDR2 SAAADI. The CDR3: CASSDTSGSRDTQYF. The CDR3 region has the DNA TGCGCCAGCAGTGACACTAGCGGGAGTCGAGATACGCAGTATTTT.

Only a few counts were recorded for this clone. The V gene is TRBV12-3 or TRBV12-4, the J gene TRBJ2-7, with 8 bases that match TRBD1. The V gene end was trimmed by 3 bases and the J gene end by 5 bases; junction bases not matched to a gene: 3. The CDR3 is made up of 13 amino acids. Here the CDR3 reads CASSFMGQDEQYF. As DNA, the CDR3 is TGTGCCAGCAGTTTTATGGGACAGGACGAGCAGTACTTC.

The rearrangement uses TRBV30 and TRBJ2-1; 12 nucleotides agree with TRBD2. Germline V gene sequence: CDR1 GTSNPN, CDR2 SVGIG (reference sequence). This CDR3 is built from 16 residues. The V and J ends lost 0 bases and 9 bases, in that order; junction bases with no gene match: 9. The CDR3 nucleotides are TGTGCCTGGAGTGTACGGGGTCTGACTAGCGGGAGTGAGCAGTTCTTC. This translates into CAWSVRGLTSGSEQFF.

The rearrangement links TRBV7-9 to TRBJ1-6; 7 nucleotides agree with TRBD1. The V gene end was trimmed by 4 bases and the J gene end by 2 bases; junction bases not matched to a gene: 5. Looked up from germline, CDR1 is SEHNR and CDR2 is FQNEAQ (reference sequence). The CDR3 is 16 residues long. The CDR3 bases are TGTGCCAGCAGCTCCGACAGGGAAACCTATAATTCACCCCTCCACTTT. This sequence encodes CASSSDRETYNSPLHF.

This chain connects TRBV5-4 to TRBJ1-1, with 7 nucleotides matching TRBD1. The CDR3 consists of 16 residues. Germline V gene sequence: CDR1 SGHNT, CDR2 YYREEE (reference sequence). V lost 0 bases and J lost 0; bases outside the gene matches: 5. The CDR3 nucleotides read TGTGCCAGCAGCTTGGACAGGGGTGTTGTGAACACTGAAGCTTTCTTT. Protein product: CASSLDRGVVNTEAFF.

This clone showed up just once. CDR3 loop: CASSLAWTGDVYGYTF. CDR3 bases: TGTGCCAGCAGCTTAGCGTGGACAGGGGACGTCTATGGCTACACCTTC. The chain joins TRBV7-8 to TRBJ1-2, with 9 positions matching TRBD1. The germline gives CDR1 SGHVS, CDR2 FQNEAQ. Trimming at V came to 0 bases and at J to 4 bases, leaving 6 bases not matched to a gene. The length of the CDR3 is 16 residues.

The chain recombines TRBV5-1 with TRBJ1-1; D unresolved. This CDR3 region has 15 residues. Germline values: CDR1 SGHRS, CDR2 YFSETQ. The V gene lost 0 bases and the J gene lost 3 bases, with 12 bases spanning the gap. The CDR3 reads CASSLVQLGDTEAFF. CDR3 DNA: TGCGCCAGCAGCTTGGTGCAGCTTGGAGACACTGAAGCTTTCTTT.

This clone was detected a few times. The chain combines TRBV6-2 or TRBV6-3 with TRBJ1-1; 7 bases match TRBD1. Germline V gene lookup returns CDR1 MNHEY and CDR2 SVGEGT. CDR3 size: 17 residues. V trimming: 5 bases; J trimming: 2 bases; junction bases outside the gene matches: 14. DNA for the CDR3: TGTGCCAGCAGTACCCCGACAGGGATAGGGGGAAACACTGAAGCTTTCTTT. Protein sequence: CASSTPTGIGGNTEAFF.

CDR3: CAWGGWHTEAFF. CDR3 sequence (DNA): TGTGCCTGGGGGGGCTGGCACACTGAAGCTTTCTTT. The chain recombines TRBV30 with TRBJ1-1, with D maybe TRBD1 (6 bases). The CDR3 loop spans 12 amino acids. Per germline, CDR1 GTSNPN and CDR2 SVGIG (reference sequence). V lost 5 bases, J lost 3 bases, and 10 bases lay in between. The full variable domain, in which reference TRBV30 and TRBJ1-1 provide the parts outside the CDR3, is SQTIHQWPATLVQPVGSPLSLECTVEGTSNPNLYWYRQAAGRGLQLLFYSVGIGQISSEVPQNLSASRPQDRQFILSSKKLLLSDSGFYLCAWGGWHTEAFFGQGTRLTVV.

The chain is built from TRBV7-6 and TRBJ1-2; D might be TRBD1 (5 bases). CDR3 length: 15 amino acids. CDR1 is SGHVS and CDR2 is FNYEAQ in the germline V gene. The V end was cut by 1 base, the J end by 4 bases, with 13 bases between. The CDR3 protein is CASSLEAGGGYGYTF. For the CDR3, the DNA is TGTGCCAGCAGCTTAGAAGCCGGGGGGGGCTATGGCTACACCTTC.

This clone appeared once. The chain is built from TRBV5-1 and TRBJ2-5, with 7 nucleotides matching TRBD2. CDR3 length: 15 amino acids. Looked up from germline, CDR1 is SGHRS and CDR2 is YFSETQ. The V and J ends lost 6 bases and 2 bases, in that order; junction bases with no gene match: 10. CDR3 amino acids: CASKGGRVRQETQYF. CDR3 sequence (DNA): TGCGCCAGCAAGGGTGGGAGGGTAAGACAAGAGACCCAGTACTTC. Full variable domain (outside the CDR3, taken from reference TRBV5-1 and TRBJ2-5): KAGVTQTPRYLIKTRGQQVTLSCSPISGHRSVSWYQQTPGQGLQFLFEYFSETQRNKGNFPGRFSGRQFSNSRSEMNVSTLELGDSALYLCASKGGRVRQETQYFGPGTRLLVL.

The chain links TRBV6-5 to TRBJ2-7, with unresolved D. Germline CDR1 is MNHEY and CDR2 is SVGAGI. This CDR3 contains 13 residues. With 7 bases removed from V and 2 bases from J, the gap between germline ends came to 12 bases. CDR3 in amino acids: CASTDTNTYEQYF. CDR3 nucleotide sequence: TGTGCCAGCACCGACACCAACACCTACGAGCAGTACTTC.

The J gene is TRBJ2-1, the V gene TRBV6-2 or TRBV6-3; 9 bases align to TRBD2. The CDR3 covers 17 residues. Germline CDR1 and CDR2: MNHEY and SVGEGT. Losses at the gene ends were 4 bases for V and 7 bases for J; bases not matched to a gene: 14. The CDR3 DNA reads TGTGCCAGCAGTTGGGGAGGGGTAGCGGGAGTGTTTAATGAGCAGTTCTTC. Residues: CASSWGGVAGVFNEQFF.

The V gene is TRBV6-1, the J gene TRBJ2-5, with D perhaps matching TRBD1 (5 bases). V dropped 2 bases and J dropped 4 bases, with 11 bases sitting between them. The CDR3 sequence is 14 residues long. Germline V gives CDR1 MNHNS, CDR2 SASEGT. CDR3 region: CASSETGQLETQYF. DNA of the CDR3: TGTGCCAGCAGTGAAACTGGACAACTAGAGACCCAGTACTTC.